This TCR beta chain appears in the sequencing data of a study of T cell repertoires in cytomegalovirus infection. Study summary: As its CMV epitopes, the study selected recently identified HLA-C-restricted and well-studied HLA-B-restricted targets. Both a matching HLA type and CMV infection were indicated by public TCR beta signatures. Study-wide results and limits: People with CMV and the relevant HLA were identified by cumulative public TCR beta family frequency. In two of eight donors, the top clonotype was HLA-C-restricted CMV-specific.

Each CDR3 protein is one row after TCRdb ran MiXCR on the reads. The sample contains 650,000 to 900,000 distinct CDR3 sequences, roughly 28% of which appear only once. J was trimmed by 1 base and V by 6 bases; bases with no gene match: 12. The germline V gene encodes CDR1 SGHVT and CDR2 SQSDAQ. The CDR3 length is 17 residues. As to this clonotype: Its matching antigen is unknown.

The sequence was collected from a human donor in good health (CMV status not recorded). Some clones in this sample may be carry-over from other donors' samples. The input for sequencing was cultured CD8+ T cells from PBMCs, taken from culture after CMV antigen stimulation. V and J are TRBV7-4 and TRBJ1-2; 9 bases agree with TRBD1. The CDR3, as DNA: TGTGCCAGCAGACAAGGGAACAGGGGGCCCTTTAACTATGGCTACACCTTC. Translating gives CASRQGNRGPFNYGYTF. The full variable domain, completed using reference TRBV7-4 and TRBJ1-2, is GAGVSQSPRYKVAKRGRDVALRCDSISGHVTLYWYRQTLGQGSEVLTYSQSDAQRDKSGRPSGRFSAERPERSVSTLKIQRTEQGDSAVYLCASRQGNRGPFNYGYTFGSGTRLTVV.